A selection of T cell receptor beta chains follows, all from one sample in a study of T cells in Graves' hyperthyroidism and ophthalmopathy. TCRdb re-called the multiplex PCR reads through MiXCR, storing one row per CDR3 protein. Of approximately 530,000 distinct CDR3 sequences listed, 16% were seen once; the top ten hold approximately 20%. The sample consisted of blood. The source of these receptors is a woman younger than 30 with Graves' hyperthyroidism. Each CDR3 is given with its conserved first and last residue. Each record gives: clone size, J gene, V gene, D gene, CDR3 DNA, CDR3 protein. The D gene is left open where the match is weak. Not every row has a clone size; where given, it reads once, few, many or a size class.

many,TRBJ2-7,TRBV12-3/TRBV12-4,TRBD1,TGTGCCAGCAGTCCCTCGGGACAGGGAGGATACGAGCAGTACTTC,CASSPSGQGGYEQYF
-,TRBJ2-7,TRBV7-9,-,TGTGCCAGCAGTAACCCCCGGTCCCCCTACGAGCAGTACTTC,CASSNPRSPYEQYF
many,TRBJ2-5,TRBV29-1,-,TGCAGCGTTGGGTTGGAGACCCAGTACTTC,CSVGLETQYF
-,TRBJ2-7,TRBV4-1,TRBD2,TGCGCCAGCAGCCCGACTAGCGGGTTTTTCTCCTACGAGCAGTACTTC,CASSPTSGFFSYEQYF
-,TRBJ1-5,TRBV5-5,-,TGTGCCACCTGCATGAGCGGCAACCATCAGCCCCAGCATTTT,CATCMSGNHQPQHF
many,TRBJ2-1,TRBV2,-,TGTGCCAGCAGTGAGGGACTTTCGGCTAATGAGCAGTTCTTC,CASSEGLSANEQFF
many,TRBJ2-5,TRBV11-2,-,TGTGCCAGCAGCTTAGAGGGGTCCCAAGAGACCCAGTACTTC,CASSLEGSQETQYF
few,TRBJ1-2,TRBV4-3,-,TGCGCCAGCAGCCAAGTCCAGGGGCTAAACTATGGCTACACCTTC,CASSQVQGLNYGYTF
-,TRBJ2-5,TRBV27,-,TGTGCCAGCAGTTCCTACCCCGAGGGAGAGACCCAGTACTTC,CASSSYPEGETQYF
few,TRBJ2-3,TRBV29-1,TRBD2,TGCAGCCTCGGTCGGGCGGGGGTGACCACAGATACGCAGTATTTT,CSLGRAGVTTDTQYF
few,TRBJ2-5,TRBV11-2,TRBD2,TGTGCCAGCAGCTATGGCCGGGACTATGCAGAGACCCAGTACTTC,CASSYGRDYAETQYF
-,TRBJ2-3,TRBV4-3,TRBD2,TGCGCCAGCAGCTCACGCCTTAGCGGGGACGACACAGATACGCAGTATTTT,CASSSRLSGDDTDTQYF
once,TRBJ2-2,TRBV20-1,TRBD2,TGCAGTGCTAGGGGGACTAGCGGGTCCACTGGGGAGCTGTTTTTT,CSARGTSGSTGELFF
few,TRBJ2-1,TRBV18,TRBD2,TGTGCCAGCTCACCGCATGCACTAGCGGGAGATGTAAATGAGCAGTTCTTC,CASSPHALAGDVNEQFF
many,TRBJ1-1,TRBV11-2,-,TGTGCCAGCAGCGTATACAGGAGCACTGAAGCTTTCTTT,CASSVYRSTEAFF
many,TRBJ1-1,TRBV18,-,TGTGCCAGCTCACCAGGGAGGAGGGCTGAAGCTTTCTTT,CASSPGRRAEAFF
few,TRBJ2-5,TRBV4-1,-,TGCGCCAGCAGCCAATTGGTCCTGGGAGATATGACCCAGTACTTC,CASSQLVLGDMTQYF
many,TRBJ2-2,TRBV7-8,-,TGTGCCAGCAGCTTAGTGGGGGGGCGATTGAACACCGGGGAGCTGTTTTTT,CASSLVGGRLNTGELFF
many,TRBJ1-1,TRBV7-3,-,TGTGCCAGCAGCCCCATGATATACACTGAAGCTTTCTTT,CASSPMIYTEAFF
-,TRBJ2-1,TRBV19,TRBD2,TGTGCCAGTAGCCTGACCCTAGCGGGAGGGGGGAATGAGCAGTTCTTC,CASSLTLAGGGNEQFF
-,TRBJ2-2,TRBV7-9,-,TGTGCCAGCAGCGATGAGGGATCGTCCACCGGGGAGCTGTTTTTT,CASSDEGSSTGELFF
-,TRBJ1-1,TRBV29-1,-,TGCAGCGTTGCGGGGCGGACCCTCATGAACACTGAAGCTTTCTTT,CSVAGRTLMNTEAFF
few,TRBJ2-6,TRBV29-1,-,TGCAGCGCTAACTCTGGGGCCAACGTCCTGACTTTC,CSANSGANVLTF
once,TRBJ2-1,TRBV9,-,TGTGCCAGCAGCCCAGGGGTAACGGGTGGGGAGGAAGAGCAGTTCTTC,CASSPGVTGGEEEQFF
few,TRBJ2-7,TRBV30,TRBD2,TGTGCCTGGACTAGCGGGATCTACGAGCAGTACTTC,CAWTSGIYEQYF
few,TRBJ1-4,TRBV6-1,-,TGTGCCAGCAGTTCGAGGGGGGTAACTAATGAAAAACTGTTTTTT,CASSSRGVTNEKLFF
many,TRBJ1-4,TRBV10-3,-,TGTGCCATCAGTGACGGGGAGACCGGAAAACTGTTTTTT,CAISDGETGKLFF
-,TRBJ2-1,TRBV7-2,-,TGTGCCAGCAGCTTAGGGGACATCCGAATCTACAATGAGCAGTTCTTC,CASSLGDIRIYNEQFF
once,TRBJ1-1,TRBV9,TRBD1,TGTGCCAGCAGCCCGACAGGGAGGGGGAACACTGAAGCTTCCTTT,CASSPTGRGNTEASF
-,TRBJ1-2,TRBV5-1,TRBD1,TGCGCCAGCAGCAACAGGGACAGGGGGATCGGGGGCTACACCTTC,CASSNRDRGIGGYTF
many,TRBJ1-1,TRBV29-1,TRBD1,TGCAGCGTTGCCCCACGACAGGGGTGGACTGAAGCTTTCTTT,CSVAPRQGWTEAFF
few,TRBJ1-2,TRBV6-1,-,TGTGCCAGCAGTGTAACGGTTAATGGCTACACCTTC,CASSVTVNGYTF
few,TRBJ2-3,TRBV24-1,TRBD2,TGTGCCACCAGACCGGCGGGGGGGCTTACAGATACGCAGTATTTT,CATRPAGGLTDTQYF
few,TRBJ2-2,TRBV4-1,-,TGCGCCAGCAGCCTTGAAGCGCTTACGAACACCGGGGAGCTGTTTTTT,CASSLEALTNTGELFF
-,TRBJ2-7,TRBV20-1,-,TGCAGTGCTAGAGATTCGTACTCCAACGCCTACGAGCAGTACTTC,CSARDSYSNAYEQYF
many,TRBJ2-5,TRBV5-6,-,TGTGCCAGCAGCGGACGTTCGTTTGGGCTCGGGAAGACCCAGTACTTC,CASSGRSFGLGKTQYF
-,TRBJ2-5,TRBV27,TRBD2,TGTGCCAGCAGTTTATTTTGGACTAGCGGGGCTCAAGAGACCCAGTACTTC,CASSLFWTSGAQETQYF
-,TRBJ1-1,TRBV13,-,TGTGCCAGCAGCTTAGGAGGGGAGGGGGTCGCTTTCTTT,CASSLGGEGVAFF
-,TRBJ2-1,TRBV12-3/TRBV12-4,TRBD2,TGTGCCATTAACTCCCTAGCGGGAGTTTTCAATGAGCAGTTCTTC,CAINSLAGVFNEQFF
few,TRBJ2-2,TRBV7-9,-,TGTGCCAGCAGCTTATACGGGAGGAACACCGGGGAGCTGTTTTTT,CASSLYGRNTGELFF
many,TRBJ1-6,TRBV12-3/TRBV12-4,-,TGTGCCAGCACCACCGGGGATAATTCACCCCTCCACTTT,CASTTGDNSPLHF
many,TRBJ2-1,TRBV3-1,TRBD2,TGTGCCAGCAGCCAGGCCCCATCCACTAGCGGGAGTGGAGATGAGCAGTTCTTC,CASSQAPSTSGSGDEQFF
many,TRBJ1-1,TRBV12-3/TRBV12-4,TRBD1,TGTGCCAGCAGTTTACAGGGGGCGCGGACTGAAGCTTTCTTT,CASSLQGARTEAFF
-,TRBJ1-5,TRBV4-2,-,TGTGCCAGCAGCCAAGATGGGGACGGCCTCGGGGGGCCCCAGCATTTT,CASSQDGDGLGGPQHF
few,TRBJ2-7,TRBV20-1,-,TGCAGTGCCGGGCCGCGGGTGGGGTACGAGCAGTACTTC,CSAGPRVGYEQYF
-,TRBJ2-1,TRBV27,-,TGTGCCAGCTGGCCTGGCAATGAGCAGTTCTTC,CASWPGNEQFF
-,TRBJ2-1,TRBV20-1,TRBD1,TGCAGTGCTAGGATAATCGACAGGGGCTCCTACAATGAGCAGTTCTTC,CSARIIDRGSYNEQFF
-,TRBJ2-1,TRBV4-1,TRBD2,TGCGCCAGCAGCCAAGATTTCCTAGCGGGAGGGCCAAGTGAGCAGTTCTTC,CASSQDFLAGGPSEQFF
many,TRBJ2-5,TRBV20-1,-,TGCAGTGCTAGAGTTTACGAGACCCAGTACTTC,CSARVYETQYF
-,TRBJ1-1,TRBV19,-,TGTGCCAGTCAACTACTGAGTGGAACTGAAGCTTTCTTT,CASQLLSGTEAFF
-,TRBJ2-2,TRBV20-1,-,TGCAGTGCTAGACCCTTAGGGACCGTCAGAGGCACCGGGGAGCTGTTTTTT,CSARPLGTVRGTGELFF
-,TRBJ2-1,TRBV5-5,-,TGTGCCAGCAGCCCGCAACCTAGCGTCCATGAGCAGTTCTTC,CASSPQPSVHEQFF
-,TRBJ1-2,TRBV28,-,TGTGCCAGCAGTCTCCCCTCGACAGATGGCTACACCTTC,CASSLPSTDGYTF
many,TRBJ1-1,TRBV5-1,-,TGCGCCAGCAGCTCCCGCAGGGCTGTGAACACTGAAGCTTTCTTT,CASSSRRAVNTEAFF
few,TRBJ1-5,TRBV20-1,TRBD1,TGCAGTGCTCCACAGGGGGGACGCAATCAGCCCCAGCATTTT,CSAPQGGRNQPQHF